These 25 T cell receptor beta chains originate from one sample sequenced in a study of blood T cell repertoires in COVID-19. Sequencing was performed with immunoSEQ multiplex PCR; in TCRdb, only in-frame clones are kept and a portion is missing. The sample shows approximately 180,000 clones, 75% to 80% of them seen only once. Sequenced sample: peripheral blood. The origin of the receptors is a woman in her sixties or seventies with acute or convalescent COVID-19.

The CDR3: CASSDRENGPSPLHF. The CDR3 nucleotides read TGTGCCAGCAGTGATAGGGAGAACGGACCTTCACCCCTCCACTTT. The rearrangement joins TRBV2 to TRBJ1-6, with D uncertain. CDR3 length equals 15 residues. V was pared by 3 bases and J by 9 bases, with 15 bases between. Germline CDR1 reads SNHLY; CDR2 reads FYNNEI.

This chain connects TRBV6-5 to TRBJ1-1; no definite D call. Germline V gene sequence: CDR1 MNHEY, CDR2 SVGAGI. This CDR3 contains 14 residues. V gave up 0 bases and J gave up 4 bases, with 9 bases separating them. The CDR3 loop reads CASSYSGSGTEAFF. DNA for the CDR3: TGTGCCAGCAGTTACTCCGGGTCGGGCACTGAAGCTTTCTTT.

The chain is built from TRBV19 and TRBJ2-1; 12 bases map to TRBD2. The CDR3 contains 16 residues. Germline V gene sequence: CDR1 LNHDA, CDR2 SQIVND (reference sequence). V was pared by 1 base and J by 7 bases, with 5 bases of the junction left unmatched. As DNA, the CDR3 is TGTGCCAGTAGTATAGTCGCTAGCGGGAGGGGGAATGAGCAGTTCTTC. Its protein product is CASSIVASGRGNEQFF. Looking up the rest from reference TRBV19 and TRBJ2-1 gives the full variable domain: DGGITQSPKYLFRKEGQNVTLSCEQNLNHDAMYWYRQDPGQGLRLIYYSQIVNDFQKGDIAEGYSVSREKKESFPLTVTSAQKNPTAFYLCASSIVASGRGNEQFFGPGTRLTVL.

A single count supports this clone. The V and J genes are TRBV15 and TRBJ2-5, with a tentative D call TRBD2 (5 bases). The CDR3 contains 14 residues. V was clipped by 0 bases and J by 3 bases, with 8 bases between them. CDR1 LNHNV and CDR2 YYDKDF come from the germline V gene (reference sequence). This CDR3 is CATSRDSGKETQYF. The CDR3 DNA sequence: TGTGCCACCAGCAGAGATTCCGGGAAAGAGACCCAGTACTTC.

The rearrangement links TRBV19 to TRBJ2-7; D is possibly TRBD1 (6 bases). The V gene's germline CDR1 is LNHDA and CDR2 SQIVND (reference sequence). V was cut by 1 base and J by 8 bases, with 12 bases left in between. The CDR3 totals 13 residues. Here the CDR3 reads CASSIGLTGKQYF. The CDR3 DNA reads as TGTGCCAGTAGTATAGGCCTAACAGGGAAGCAGTACTTC.

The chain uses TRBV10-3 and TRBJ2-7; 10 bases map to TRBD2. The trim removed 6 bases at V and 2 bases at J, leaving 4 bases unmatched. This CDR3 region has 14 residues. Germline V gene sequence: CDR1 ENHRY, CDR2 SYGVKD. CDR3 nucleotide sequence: TGTGCCATCAGGGGGAGCGGGAGGGCCTACGAGCAGTACTTC. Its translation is CAIRGSGRAYEQYF.

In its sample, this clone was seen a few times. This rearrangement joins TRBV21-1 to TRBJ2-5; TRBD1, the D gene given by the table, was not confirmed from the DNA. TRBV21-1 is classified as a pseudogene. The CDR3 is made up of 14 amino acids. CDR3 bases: TGTGCCAGCAGCAAAGAGAACAGGGAGGAGACCCAGTACTTC. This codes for CASSKENREETQYF.

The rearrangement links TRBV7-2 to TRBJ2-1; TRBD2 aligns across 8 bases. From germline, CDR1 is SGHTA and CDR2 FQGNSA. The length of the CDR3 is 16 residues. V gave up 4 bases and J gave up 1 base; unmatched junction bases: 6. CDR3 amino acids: CASSSKSGSSYNEQFF. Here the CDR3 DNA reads TGTGCCAGCAGCTCAAAAAGCGGGAGTTCCTACAATGAGCAGTTCTTC. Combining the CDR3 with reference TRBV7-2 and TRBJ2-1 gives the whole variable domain GAGVSQSPSNKVTEKGKDVELRCDPISGHTALYWYRQSLGQGLEFLIYFQGNSAPDKSGLPSDRFSAERTGGSVSTLTIQRTQQEDSAVYLCASSSKSGSSYNEQFFGPGTRLTVL.

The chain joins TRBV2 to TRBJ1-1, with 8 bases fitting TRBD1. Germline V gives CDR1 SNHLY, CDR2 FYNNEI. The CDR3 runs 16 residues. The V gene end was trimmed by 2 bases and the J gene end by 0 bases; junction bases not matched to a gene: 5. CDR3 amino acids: CASSEQGARMNTEAFF. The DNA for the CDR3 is TGTGCCAGCAGTGAACAGGGGGCGCGGATGAACACTGAAGCTTTCTTT.

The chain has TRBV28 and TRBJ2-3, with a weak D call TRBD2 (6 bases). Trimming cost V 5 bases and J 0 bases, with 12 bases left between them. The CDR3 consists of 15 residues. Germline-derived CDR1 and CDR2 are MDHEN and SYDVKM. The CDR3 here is CASSMGTPSTDTQYF. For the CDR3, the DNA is TGTGCCAGCAGTATGGGGACTCCGAGCACAGATACGCAGTATTTT.

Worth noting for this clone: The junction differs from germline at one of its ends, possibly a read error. CDR3 protein: CASSQGAGTHSHF. CDR3 nucleotide sequence: TGTGCCAGCAGCCAGGGGGCGGGGACTCATTCCCACTTC. This chain joins TRBV5-6 and TRBJ2-5, with 8 nucleotides matching TRBD1. This CDR3 is 13 amino acids long. Germline V lookup: CDR1 SGHDT, CDR2 YYEEEE.

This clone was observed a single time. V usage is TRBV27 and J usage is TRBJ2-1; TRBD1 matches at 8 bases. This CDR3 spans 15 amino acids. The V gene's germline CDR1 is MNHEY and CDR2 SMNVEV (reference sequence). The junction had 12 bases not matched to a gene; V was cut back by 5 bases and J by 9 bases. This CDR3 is CASSEIQGVGGEQFF. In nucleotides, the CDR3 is TGTGCCAGCAGTGAAATACAGGGGGTAGGGGGTGAGCAGTTCTTC.

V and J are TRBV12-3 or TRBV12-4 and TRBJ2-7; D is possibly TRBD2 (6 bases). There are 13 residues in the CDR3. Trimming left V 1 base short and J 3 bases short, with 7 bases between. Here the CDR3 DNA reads TGTGCCAGCAGTTTAGGGCGGGACTACGAGCAGTACTTC. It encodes CASSLGRDYEQYF.

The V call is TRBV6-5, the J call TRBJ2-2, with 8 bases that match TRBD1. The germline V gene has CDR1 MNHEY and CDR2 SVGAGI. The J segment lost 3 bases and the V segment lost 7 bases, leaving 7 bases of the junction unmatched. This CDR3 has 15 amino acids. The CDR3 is CASNWGQADTGELFF. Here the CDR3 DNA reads TGTGCCAGCAATTGGGGACAGGCTGACACCGGGGAGCTGTTTTTT.

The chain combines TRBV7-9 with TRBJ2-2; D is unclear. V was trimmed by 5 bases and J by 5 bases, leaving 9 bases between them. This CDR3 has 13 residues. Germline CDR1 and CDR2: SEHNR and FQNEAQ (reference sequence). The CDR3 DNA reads TGTGCCAGCAGCCCGCAGTGGACCGGGGAGCTGTTTTTT. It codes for CASSPQWTGELFF.

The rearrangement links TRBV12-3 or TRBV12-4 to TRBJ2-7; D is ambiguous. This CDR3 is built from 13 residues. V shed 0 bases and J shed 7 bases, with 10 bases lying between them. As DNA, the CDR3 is TGTGCCAGCAGTTTAGCGCTGCCAGAAGAGCAGTACTTC. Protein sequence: CASSLALPEEQYF.

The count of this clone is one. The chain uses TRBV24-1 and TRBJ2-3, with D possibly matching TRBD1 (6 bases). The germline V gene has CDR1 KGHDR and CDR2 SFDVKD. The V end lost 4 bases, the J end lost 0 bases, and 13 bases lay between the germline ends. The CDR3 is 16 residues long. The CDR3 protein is CATSEVGQTSTDTQYF. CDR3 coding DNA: TGTGCCACCAGTGAGGTAGGACAGACGAGCACAGATACGCAGTATTTT.

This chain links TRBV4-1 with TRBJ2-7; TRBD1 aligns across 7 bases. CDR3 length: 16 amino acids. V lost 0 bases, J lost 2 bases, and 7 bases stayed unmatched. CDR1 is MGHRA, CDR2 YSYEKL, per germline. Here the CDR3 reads CASSQDRDSPTYEQYF. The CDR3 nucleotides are TGCGCCAGCAGCCAAGATCGGGACAGTCCGACCTACGAGCAGTACTTC.

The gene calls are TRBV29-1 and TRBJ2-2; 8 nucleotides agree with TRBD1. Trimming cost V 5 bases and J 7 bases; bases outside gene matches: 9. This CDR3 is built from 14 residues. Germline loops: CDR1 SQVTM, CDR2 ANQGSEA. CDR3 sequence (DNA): TGCAGCGTTAAGCAGGGGGCGGTTATCGGGGAGCTGTTTTTT. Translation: CSVKQGAVIGELFF.

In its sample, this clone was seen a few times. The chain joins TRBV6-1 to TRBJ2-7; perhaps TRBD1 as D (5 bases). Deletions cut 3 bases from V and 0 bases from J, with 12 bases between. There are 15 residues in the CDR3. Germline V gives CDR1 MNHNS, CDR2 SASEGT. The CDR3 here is CASSEQGLSSYEQYF. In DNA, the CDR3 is TGTGCCAGCAGTGAGCAGGGTCTCAGCTCCTACGAGCAGTACTTC.

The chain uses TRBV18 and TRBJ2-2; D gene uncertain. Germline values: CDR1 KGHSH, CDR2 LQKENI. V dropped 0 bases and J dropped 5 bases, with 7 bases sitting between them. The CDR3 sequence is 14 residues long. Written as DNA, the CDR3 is TGTGCCAGCTCACCACCCTCCCTGACCGGGGAGCTGTTTTTT. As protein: CASSPPSLTGELFF. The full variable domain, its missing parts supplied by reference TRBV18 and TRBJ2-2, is NAGVMQNPRHLVRRRGQEARLRCSPMKGHSHVYWYRQLPEEGLKFMVYLQKENIIDESGMPKERFSAEFPKEGPSILRIQQVVRGDSAAYFCASSPPSLTGELFFGEGSRLTVL.

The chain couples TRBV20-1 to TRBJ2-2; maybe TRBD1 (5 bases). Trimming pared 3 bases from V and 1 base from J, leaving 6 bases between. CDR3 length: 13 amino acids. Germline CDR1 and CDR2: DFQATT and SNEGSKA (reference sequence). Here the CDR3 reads CSASRGNTGELFF. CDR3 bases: TGCAGTGCTAGTAGGGGGAACACCGGGGAGCTGTTTTTT.

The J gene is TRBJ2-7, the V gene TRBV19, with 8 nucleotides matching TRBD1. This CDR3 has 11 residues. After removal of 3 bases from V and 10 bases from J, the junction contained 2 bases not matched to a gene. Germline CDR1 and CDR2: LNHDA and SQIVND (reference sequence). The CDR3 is CASSMGTGQYF. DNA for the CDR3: TGTGCCAGTAGTATGGGGACAGGCCAGTACTTC.

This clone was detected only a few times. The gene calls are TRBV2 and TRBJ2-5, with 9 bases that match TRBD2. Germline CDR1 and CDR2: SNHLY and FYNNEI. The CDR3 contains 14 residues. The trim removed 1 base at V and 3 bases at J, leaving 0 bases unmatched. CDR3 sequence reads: CASSEGLAEETQYF. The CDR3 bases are TGTGCCAGCAGTGAAGGACTAGCGGAAGAGACCCAGTACTTC.

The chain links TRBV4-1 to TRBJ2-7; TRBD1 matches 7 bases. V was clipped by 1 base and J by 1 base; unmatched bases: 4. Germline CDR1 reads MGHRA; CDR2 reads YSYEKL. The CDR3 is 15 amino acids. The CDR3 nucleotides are TGCGCCAGCAGCCAAGGTCCGGGACAGTCCTACGAGCAGTACTTC. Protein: CASSQGPGQSYEQYF.